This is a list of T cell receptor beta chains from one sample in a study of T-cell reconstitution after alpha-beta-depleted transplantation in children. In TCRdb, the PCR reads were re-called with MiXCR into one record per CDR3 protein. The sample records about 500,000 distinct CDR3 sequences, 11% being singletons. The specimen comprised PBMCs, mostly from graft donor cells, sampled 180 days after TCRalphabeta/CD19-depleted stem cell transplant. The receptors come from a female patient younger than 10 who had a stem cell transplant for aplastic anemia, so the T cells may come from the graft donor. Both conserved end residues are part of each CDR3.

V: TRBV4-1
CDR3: CASSLYSGGAYNEQFF

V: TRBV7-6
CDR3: CASSLTGALNTGELFF

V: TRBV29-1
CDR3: CSVDGPLNTEAFF

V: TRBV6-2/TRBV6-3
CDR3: CASSYFGLAGGPYQETQYF

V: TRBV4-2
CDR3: CASSQGKATGATYEQYF

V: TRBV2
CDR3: CAFCPIPGLAGLSSYEQYF

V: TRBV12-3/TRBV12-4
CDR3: CASSSNYRSSSYNEQFF

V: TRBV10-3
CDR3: CAISEKGAGMNTEAFF

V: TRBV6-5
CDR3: CASSWTAANYGYTF

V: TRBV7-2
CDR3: CASSLVTGGNNEQFF

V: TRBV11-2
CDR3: CASRIPGTHPEKLFF

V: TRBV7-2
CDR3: CASSLRDRRTQYF

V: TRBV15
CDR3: CATSRRLAGVYEQYF

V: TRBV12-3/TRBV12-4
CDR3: CASSFRGPDNEQFF

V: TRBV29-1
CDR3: CSVDRGHTEAFF

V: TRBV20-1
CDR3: CSALLGIQETQYF

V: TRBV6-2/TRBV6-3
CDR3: CASSPGGVGDQPQHF

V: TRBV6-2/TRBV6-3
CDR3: CASSYSRSSNSYNEQFF

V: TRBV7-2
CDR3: CASSPWGPNEQYF

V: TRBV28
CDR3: CASSFNQLGGEVYGYTF

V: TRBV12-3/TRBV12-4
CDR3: CASSLFREKLFF

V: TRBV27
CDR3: CASSSLGPYEQYF

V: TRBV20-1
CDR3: CSARDTLNEQFF

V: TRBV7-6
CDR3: CASSPLGPGLSGNTIYF

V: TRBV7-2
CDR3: CASSLAAGQGKNEQFF

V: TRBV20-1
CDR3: CSARDLSRGSYEQYF

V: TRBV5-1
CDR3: CASSLYPPNEQYF

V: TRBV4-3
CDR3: CASRWDRGLAYEQYF

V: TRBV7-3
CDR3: CASSLFGALTDTQYF

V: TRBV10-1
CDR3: CASGTGGEQYF

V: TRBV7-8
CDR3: CASSLGTSGRLNTQYF

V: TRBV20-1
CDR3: CSANLGGPDTGELFF

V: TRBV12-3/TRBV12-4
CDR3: CASTKPGLWSNEQFF

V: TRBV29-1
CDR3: CSVVIGVRSSYEQYF

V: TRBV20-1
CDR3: CSARVGLAGVGTGELFF

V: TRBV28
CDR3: CASSFRQGAPQPQHF